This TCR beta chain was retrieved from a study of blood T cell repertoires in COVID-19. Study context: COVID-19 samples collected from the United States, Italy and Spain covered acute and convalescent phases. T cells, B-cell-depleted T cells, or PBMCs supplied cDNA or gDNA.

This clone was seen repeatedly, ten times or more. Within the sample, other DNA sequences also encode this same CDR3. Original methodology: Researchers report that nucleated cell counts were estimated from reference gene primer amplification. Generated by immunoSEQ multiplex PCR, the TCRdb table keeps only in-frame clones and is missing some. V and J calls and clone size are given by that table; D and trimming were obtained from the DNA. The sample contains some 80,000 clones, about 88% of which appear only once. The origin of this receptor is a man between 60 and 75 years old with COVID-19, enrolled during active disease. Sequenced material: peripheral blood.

The CDR3 nucleotides are TGTGCCAGCAGCTTACAGGGGAACACTGAAGCTTTCTTT. Protein: CASSLQGNTEAFF. V and J are TRBV7-9 and TRBJ1-1; D possibly corresponds to TRBD1 (5 bases). V lost 2 bases, J lost 1 base, and 5 bases lay in between. Germline V gene lookup returns CDR1 SEHNR and CDR2 FQNEAQ (reference sequence). This CDR3 spans 13 amino acids.